This T cell receptor beta chain was captured by sequencing in a study of synovial regulatory T cells in juvenile arthritis. Produced via immunoSEQ multiplex PCR; TCRdb's table is partial and in-frame only. This repertoire includes roughly 9,900 clones. The sequence derives from a donor aged 2-30 years with juvenile idiopathic arthritis. Sequenced sample: Treg cells from blood. Subset indicated: remaining (HLA-DR-negative) circulating blood Treg cells.

CDR3 amino acids: CASSFRNIQYF. The V gene is TRBV28, the J gene TRBJ2-4. The CDR3 consists of 11 residues. DNA is not on record. The germline V gene has CDR1 MDHEN and CDR2 SYDVKM.